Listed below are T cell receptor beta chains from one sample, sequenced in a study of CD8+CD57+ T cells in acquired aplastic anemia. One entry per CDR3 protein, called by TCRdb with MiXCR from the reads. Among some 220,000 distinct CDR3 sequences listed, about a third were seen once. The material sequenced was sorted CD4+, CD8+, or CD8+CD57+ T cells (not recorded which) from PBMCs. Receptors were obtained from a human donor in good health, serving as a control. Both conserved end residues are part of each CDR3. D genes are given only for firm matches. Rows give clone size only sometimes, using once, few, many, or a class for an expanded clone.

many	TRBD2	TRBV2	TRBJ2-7	CASSFERGAYEQYF	TGTGCCAGCAGTTTCGAGCGGGGAGCCTACGAGCAGTACTTC
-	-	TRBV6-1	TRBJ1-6	CASINRNSPLHF	TGTGCCAGCATCAACAGGAATTCACCCCTCCACTTT
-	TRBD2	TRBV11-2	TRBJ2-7	CASSLIGLAGGNEQYF	TGTGCCAGCAGCTTAATCGGGCTAGCGGGGGGAAACGAGCAGTACTTC
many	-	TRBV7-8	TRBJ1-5	CASSFSLIQPQHF	TGTGCCAGCAGCTTTTCTTTAATCCAGCCCCAGCATTTT
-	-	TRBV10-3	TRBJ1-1	CAISESRGLNTEAFF	TGTGCCATCAGTGAGTCGAGGGGACTCAACACTGAAGCTTTCTTT
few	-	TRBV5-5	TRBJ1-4	CASSLLRGGEKLFF	TGTGCCAGCAGCTTGCTCAGGGGAGGTGAAAAACTGTTTTTT
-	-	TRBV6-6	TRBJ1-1	CASSYSFRQSAAFF	TGTGCCAGCAGTTACTCGTTTCGACAGTCCGCCGCTTTCTTT
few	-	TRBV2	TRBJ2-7	CASSDSKGDYEQYF	TGTGCCAGCAGTGACTCTAAGGGTGACTACGAGCAGTACTTC
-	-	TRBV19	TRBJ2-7	CASSIGSLYEQYF	TGTGCCAGTAGTATAGGCAGTCTCTACGAGCAGTACTTC
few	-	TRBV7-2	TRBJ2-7	CASSFGSQSVGNEQYF	TGTGCCAGCAGCTTTGGGAGTCAGTCGGTAGGGAACGAGCAGTACTTC
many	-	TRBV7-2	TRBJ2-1	CASSLEGGHEQFF	TGTGCCAGCAGCTTAGAGGGCGGCCATGAGCAGTTCTTC
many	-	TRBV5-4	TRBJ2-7	CASTPDRREGHEQYF	TGTGCCAGCACCCCCGACCGGAGGGAAGGGCACGAGCAGTACTTC
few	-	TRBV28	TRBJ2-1	CASSVRRGQGSYNEQFF	TGTGCCAGCAGTGTCCGCCGAGGGCAGGGGTCCTACAATGAGCAGTTCTTC
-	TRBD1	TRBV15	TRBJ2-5	CATSRDRGSRETQYF	TGTGCCACCAGCAGGGACAGGGGAAGCAGGGAGACCCAGTACTTC
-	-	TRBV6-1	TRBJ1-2	CASSQTWGSYTF	TGTGCCAGCAGCCAAACGTGGGGGAGTTACACCTTC
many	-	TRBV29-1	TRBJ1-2	CSVEEARGSGGYTF	TGCAGCGTTGAAGAGGCCAGGGGTTCGGGCGGCTACACCTTC
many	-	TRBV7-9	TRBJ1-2	CASSLAGFGVLQDYGYTF	TGTGCCAGCAGCTTAGCGGGATTCGGGGTTCTACAGGACTATGGCTACACCTTC
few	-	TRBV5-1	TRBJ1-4	CASSFGGDGKLFF	TGCGCCAGCAGCTTTGGAGGGGATGGGAAACTGTTTTTT
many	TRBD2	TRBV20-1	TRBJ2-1	CSARGSGRGGNEQFF	TGCAGTGCTAGAGGGAGCGGGAGAGGAGGCAATGAGCAGTTCTTC
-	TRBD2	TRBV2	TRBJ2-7	CASSEEGGGAYEQYF	TGTGCCAGCAGTGAAGAGGGCGGGGGAGCCTACGAGCAGTACTTC
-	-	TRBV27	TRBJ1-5	CASLPSVGSNQPQHF	TGTGCCAGCCTTCCCTCCGTGGGTAGCAATCAGCCCCAGCATTTT
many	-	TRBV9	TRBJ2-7	CASSVGYAISYEQYF	TGTGCCAGCAGCGTAGGCTACGCTATATCCTACGAGCAGTACTTC
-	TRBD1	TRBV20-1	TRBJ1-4	CSARDKRQGNEKLFF	TGCAGTGCTAGAGATAAAAGACAGGGGAATGAAAAACTGTTTTTT
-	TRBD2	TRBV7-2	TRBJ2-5	CTSSSSGLAETQYF	TGTACCAGCAGCTCATCAGGACTAGCGGAGACCCAGTACTTC
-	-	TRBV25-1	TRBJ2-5	CASGGADFQETQYF	TGTGCCAGCGGTGGAGCGGATTTCCAAGAGACCCAGTACTTC
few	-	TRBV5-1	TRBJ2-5	CASSSGQPQETQYF	TGCGCCAGCAGCTCGGGCCAACCACAAGAGACCCAGTACTTC
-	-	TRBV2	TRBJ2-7	CASSGAGGGREQYF	TGTGCCAGCAGTGGGGCAGGGGGAGGTCGCGAGCAGTACTTC
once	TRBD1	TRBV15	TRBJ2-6	CATQGASGANVLTF	TGTGCCACCCAGGGGGCCTCTGGGGCCAACGTCCTGACTTTC
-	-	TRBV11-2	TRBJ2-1	CASSFTGGPYTEQFF	TGTGCCAGCAGCTTCACAGGAGGGCCCTACACTGAGCAGTTCTTC
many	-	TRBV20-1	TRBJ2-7	CSADGGARVEQYF	TGCAGTGCTGATGGTGGGGCTCGAGTCGAGCAGTACTTC
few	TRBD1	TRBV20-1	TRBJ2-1	CSAENAGTGDGRGYNEQFF	TGCAGTGCTGAAAACGCCGGGACAGGAGACGGGAGAGGGTACAATGAGCAGTTCTTC
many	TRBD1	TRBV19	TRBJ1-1	CASSMRQGARMNTEAFF	TGTGCCAGTAGTATGCGACAGGGGGCTCGGATGAACACTGAAGCTTTCTTT
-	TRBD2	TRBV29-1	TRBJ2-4	CSVVQTSGSYIQYF	TGCAGCGTTGTCCAGACTAGCGGGTCATACATTCAGTACTTC
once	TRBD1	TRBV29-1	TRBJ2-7	CSARDRGQNEQYF	TGCAGCGCCCGGGACAGGGGGCAGAACGAGCAGTACTTC
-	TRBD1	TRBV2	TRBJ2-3	CASVRDRESDTQYF	TGTGCCAGCGTCCGGGACAGGGAATCAGATACGCAGTATTTT
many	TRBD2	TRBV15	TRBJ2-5	CATSHLAGVEETQYF	TGTGCCACCTCACATCTAGCGGGAGTAGAAGAGACCCAGTACTTC
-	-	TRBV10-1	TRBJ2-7	CASSDGPGEQYF	TGTGCCAGCAGTGACGGGCCGGGGGAGCAGTACTTC
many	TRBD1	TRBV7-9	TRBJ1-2	CASSPGQGAYGYTF	TGTGCCAGCAGCCCGGGACAGGGGGCTTATGGCTACACCTTC